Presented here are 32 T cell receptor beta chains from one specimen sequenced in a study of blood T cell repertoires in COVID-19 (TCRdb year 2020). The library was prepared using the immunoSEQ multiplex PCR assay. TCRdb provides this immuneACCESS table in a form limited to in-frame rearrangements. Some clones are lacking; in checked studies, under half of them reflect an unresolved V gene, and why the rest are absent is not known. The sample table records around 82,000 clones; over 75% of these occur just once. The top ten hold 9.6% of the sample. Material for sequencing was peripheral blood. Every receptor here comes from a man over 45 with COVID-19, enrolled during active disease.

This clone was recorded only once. DNA for the CDR3: TGTGCCAGCAGCTTAATCGCGGACAGTGTGCTTTTCTTC. It translates to CASSLIADSVLFF. V is TRBV7-6 and J is TRBJ2-1; tentatively, D is TRBD1 (6 bases). V was trimmed by 2 bases and J by 16 bases, leaving 18 bases between them. The CDR3 is 13 amino acids. Germline CDR1 reads SGHVS; CDR2 reads FNYEAQ.

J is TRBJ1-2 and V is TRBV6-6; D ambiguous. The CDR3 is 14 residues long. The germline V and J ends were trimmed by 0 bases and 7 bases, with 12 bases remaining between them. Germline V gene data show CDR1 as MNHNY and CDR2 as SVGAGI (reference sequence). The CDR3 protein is CASSYSNGGGGYTF. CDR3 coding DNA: TGTGCCAGCAGTTACTCGAATGGTGGCGGTGGCTACACCTTC.

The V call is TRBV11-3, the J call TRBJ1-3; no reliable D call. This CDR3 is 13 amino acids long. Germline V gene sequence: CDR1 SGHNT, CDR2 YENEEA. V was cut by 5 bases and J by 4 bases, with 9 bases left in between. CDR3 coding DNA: TGTGCCAGCAGCCCCGCGGGGGGAAACACCATATATTTT. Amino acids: CASSPAGGNTIYF.

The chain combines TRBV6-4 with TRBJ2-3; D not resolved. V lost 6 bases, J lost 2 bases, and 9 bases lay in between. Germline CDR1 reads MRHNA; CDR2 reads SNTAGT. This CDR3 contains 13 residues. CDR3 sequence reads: CASSTGPTDTQYF. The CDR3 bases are TGTGCCAGCAGCACGGGTCCCACAGATACGCAGTATTTT.

CDR3 in DNA: TGTGCCAGCAGTCAACAGGGGGGGTATGGCTACACCTTC. This codes for CASSQQGGYGYTF. V gene TRBV28 combines with J gene TRBJ1-2, with TRBD1 identical over 8 bases. With 5 bases clipped from V and 5 bases from J, the junction kept 4 bases outside the gene matches. Germline lookup yields CDR1 MDHEN and CDR2 SYDVKM. This CDR3 has 13 residues.

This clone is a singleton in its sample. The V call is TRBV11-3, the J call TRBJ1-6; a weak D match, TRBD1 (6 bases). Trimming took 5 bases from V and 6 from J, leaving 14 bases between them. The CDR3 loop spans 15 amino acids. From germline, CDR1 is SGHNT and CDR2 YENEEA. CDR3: CASSGRQGSNSPLHF. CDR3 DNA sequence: TGTGCCAGCAGCGGCCGGCAGGGGTCTAATTCACCCCTCCACTTT.

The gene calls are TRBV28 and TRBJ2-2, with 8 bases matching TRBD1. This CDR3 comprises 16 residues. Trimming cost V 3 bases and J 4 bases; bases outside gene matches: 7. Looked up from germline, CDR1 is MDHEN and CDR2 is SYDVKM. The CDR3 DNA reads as TGTGCCAGCAGTTTCCCGACAGGGGCGGGCACCGGGGAGCTGTTTTTT. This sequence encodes CASSFPTGAGTGELFF.

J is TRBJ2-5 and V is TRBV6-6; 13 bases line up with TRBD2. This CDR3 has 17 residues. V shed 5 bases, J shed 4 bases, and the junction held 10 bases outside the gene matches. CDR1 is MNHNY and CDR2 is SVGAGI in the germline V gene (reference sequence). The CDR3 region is CASSRLAGGIFVETQYF. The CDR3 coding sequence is TGTGCCAGCAGTCGACTAGCGGGAGGCATTTTTGTAGAGACCCAGTACTTC.

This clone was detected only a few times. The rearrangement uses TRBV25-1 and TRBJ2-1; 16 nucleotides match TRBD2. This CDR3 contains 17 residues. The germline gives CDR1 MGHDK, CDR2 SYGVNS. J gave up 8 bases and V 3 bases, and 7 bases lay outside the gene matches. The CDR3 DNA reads TGTGCCAGCAGTGAGGCCTTGGGACTAGCGGGAGGGGATGAGCAGTTCTTC. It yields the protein CASSEALGLAGGDEQFF.

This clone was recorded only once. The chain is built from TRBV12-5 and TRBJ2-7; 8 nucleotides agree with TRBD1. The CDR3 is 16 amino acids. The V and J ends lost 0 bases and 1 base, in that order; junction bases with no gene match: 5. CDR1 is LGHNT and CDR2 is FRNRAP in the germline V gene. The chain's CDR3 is CASGLVEQGVSYEQYF. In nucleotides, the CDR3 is TGTGCTAGTGGTTTGGTAGAACAGGGGGTGTCCTACGAGCAGTACTTC.

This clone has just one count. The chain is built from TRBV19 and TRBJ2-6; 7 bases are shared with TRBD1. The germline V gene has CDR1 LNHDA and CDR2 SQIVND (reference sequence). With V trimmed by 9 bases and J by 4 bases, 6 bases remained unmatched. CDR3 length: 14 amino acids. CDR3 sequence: CASRTGGGANVLTF. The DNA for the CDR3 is TGTGCCAGCCGGACAGGTGGAGGGGCCAACGTCCTGACTTTC.

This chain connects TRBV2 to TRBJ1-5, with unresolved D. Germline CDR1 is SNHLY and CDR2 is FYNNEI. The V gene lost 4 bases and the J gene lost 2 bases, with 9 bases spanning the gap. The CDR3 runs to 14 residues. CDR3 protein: CASSGDTRNQPQHF. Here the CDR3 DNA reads TGTGCCAGCAGTGGCGACACTCGCAATCAGCCCCAGCATTTT. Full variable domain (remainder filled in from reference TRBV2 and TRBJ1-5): EPEVTQTPSHQVTQMGQEVILRCVPISNHLYFYWYRQILGQKVEFLVSFYNNEISEKSEIFDDQFSVERPDGSNFTLKIRSTKLEDSAMYFCASSGDTRNQPQHFGDGTRLSIL.

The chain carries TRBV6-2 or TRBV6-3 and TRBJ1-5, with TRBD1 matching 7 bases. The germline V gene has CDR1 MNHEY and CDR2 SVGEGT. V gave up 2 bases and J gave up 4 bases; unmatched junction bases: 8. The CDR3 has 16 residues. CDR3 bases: TGTGCCAGCAGTTACCCAGACAGGGTATGGAATCAGCCCCAGCATTTT. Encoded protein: CASSYPDRVWNQPQHF.

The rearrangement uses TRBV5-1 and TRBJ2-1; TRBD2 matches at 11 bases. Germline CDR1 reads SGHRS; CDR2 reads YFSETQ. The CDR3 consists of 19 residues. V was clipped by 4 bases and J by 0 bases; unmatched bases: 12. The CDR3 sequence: CASSRASGRPYSSYNEQFF. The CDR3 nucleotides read TGCGCCAGCAGCCGGGCTAGCGGGAGGCCTTATAGCTCCTACAATGAGCAGTTCTTC.

Written as DNA, the CDR3 is TGCGCCAGCAGCTTCGGAGGGTTGAACACTGAAGCTTTCTTT. Its translation: CASSFGGLNTEAFF. This rearrangement joins TRBV5-1 to TRBJ1-1; D is unresolved. Trimming took off 2 bases at V and 0 bases at J, with 8 bases between the two ends. This CDR3 comprises 14 residues. Germline CDR1 reads SGHRS; CDR2 reads YFSETQ.

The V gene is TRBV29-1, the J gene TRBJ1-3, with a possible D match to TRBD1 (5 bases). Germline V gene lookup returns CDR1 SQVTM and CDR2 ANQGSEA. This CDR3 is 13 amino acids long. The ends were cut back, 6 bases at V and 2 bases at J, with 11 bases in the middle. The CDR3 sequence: CSVSRGTGNTIYF. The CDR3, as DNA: TGCAGCGTCTCACGGGGGACTGGAAACACCATATATTTT.

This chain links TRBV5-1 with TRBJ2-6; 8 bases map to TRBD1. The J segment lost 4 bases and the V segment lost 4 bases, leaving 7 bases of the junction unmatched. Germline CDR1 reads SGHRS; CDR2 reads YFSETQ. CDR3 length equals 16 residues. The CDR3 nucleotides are TGCGCCAGCAGCCCATCGGACAGGGCAGGGGCCAACGTCCTGACTTTC. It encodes CASSPSDRAGANVLTF.

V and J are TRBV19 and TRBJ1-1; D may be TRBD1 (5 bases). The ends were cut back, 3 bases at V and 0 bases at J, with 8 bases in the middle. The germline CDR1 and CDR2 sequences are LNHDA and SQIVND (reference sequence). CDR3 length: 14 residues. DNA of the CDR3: TGTGCCAGTAGTATTGGGGGGTTGAACACTGAAGCTTTCTTT. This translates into CASSIGGLNTEAFF.

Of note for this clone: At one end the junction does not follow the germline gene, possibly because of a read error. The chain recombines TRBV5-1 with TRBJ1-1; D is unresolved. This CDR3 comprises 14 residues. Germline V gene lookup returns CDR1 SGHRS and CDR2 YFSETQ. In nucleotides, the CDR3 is TGCGTCAGCAGCTTGTGGCTCCGGAACACTGAAGCTTTCTTT. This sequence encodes CVSSLWLRNTEAFF. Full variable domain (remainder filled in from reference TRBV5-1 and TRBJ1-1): KAGVTQTPRYLIKTRGQQVTLSCSPISGHRSVSWYQQTPGQGLQFLFEYFSETQRNKGNFPGRFSGRQFSNSRSEMNVSTLELGDSALYLCVSSLWLRNTEAFFGQGTRLTVV.

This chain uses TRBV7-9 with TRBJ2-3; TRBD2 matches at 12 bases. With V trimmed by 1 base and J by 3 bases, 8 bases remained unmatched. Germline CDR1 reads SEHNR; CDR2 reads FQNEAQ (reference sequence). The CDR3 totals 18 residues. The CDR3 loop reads CASSLGSSGRAGTDTQYF. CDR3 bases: TGTGCCAGCAGCTTAGGATCTAGCGGGAGGGCCGGAACAGATACGCAGTATTTT.

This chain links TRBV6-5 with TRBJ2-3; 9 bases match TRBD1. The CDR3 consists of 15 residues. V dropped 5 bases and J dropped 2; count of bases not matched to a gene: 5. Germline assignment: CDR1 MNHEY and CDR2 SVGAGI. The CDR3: CASSPGTGNTDTQYF. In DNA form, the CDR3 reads TGTGCCAGCAGTCCCGGGACAGGGAACACAGATACGCAGTATTTT.

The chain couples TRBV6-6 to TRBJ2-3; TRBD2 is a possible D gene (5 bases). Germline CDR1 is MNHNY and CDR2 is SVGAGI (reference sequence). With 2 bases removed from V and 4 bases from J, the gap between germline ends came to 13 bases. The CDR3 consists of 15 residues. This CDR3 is CASSYEGNRADTQYF. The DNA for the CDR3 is TGTGCCAGCAGTTACGAGGGTAACCGGGCAGATACGCAGTATTTT.

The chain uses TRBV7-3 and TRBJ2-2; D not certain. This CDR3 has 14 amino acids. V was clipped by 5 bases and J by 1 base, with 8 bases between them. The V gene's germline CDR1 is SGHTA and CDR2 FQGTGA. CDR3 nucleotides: TGTGCCAGCAGCGCACAGAGGAACACCGGGGAGCTGTTTTTT. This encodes CASSAQRNTGELFF. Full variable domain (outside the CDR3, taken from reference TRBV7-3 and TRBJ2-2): GAGVSQTPSNKVTEKGKYVELRCDPISGHTALYWYRQSLGQGPEFLIYFQGTGAADDSGLPNDRFFAVRPEGSVSTLKIQRTERGDSAVYLCASSAQRNTGELFFGEGSRLTVL.

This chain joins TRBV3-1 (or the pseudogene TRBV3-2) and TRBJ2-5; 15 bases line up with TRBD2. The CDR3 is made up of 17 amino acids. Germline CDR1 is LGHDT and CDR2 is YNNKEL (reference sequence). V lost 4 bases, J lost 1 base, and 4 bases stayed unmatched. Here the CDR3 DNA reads TGTGCCAGCAGCCCGGGACTAGCGGGAGGCACCCAAGAGACCCAGTACTTC. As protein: CASSPGLAGGTQETQYF.

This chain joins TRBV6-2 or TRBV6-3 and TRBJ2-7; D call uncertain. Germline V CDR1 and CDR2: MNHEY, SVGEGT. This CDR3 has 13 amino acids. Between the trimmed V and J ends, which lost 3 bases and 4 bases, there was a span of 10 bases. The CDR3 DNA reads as TGTGCCAGCAGTTATGGGCAGTTTTACGAGCAGTACTTC. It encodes CASSYGQFYEQYF.

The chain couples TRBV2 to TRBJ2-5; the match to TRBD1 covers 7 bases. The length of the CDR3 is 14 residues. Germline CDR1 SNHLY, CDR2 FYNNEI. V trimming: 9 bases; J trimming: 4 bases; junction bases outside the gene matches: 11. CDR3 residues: CASGVGPGGETQYF. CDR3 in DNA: TGTGCCAGTGGGGTTGGGCCAGGGGGAGAGACCCAGTACTTC.

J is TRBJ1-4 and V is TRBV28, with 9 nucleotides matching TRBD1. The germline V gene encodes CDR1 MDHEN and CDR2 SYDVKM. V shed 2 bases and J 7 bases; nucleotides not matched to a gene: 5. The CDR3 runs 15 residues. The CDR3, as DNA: TGTGCCAGCAGTTTAGTGACAGGGGGTGGTGAAAAACTGTTTTTT. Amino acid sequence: CASSLVTGGGEKLFF.

DNA of the CDR3: TGTGCCTCAACTAGCCCCCTAGCCAAAAACATTCAGTACTTC. Protein product: CASTSPLAKNIQYF. The chain is built from TRBV30 and TRBJ2-4; weak D call: TRBD2 (6 bases). Germline V gene lookup returns CDR1 GTSNPN and CDR2 SVGIG (reference sequence). The length of the CDR3 is 14 residues. V lost 7 bases, J lost 0 bases, and 13 bases lay in between.

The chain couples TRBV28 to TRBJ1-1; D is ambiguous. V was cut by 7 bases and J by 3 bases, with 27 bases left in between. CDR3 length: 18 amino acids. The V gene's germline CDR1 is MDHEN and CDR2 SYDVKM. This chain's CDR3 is CASNLGRGSTRRDTEAFF. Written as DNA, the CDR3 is TGTGCCAGCAACCTCGGCCGTGGGTCGACAAGGAGGGACACTGAAGCTTTCTTT.

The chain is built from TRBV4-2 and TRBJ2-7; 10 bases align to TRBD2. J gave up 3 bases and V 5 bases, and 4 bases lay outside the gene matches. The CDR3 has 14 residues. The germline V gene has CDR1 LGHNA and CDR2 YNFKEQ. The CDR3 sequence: CASSDRTSGYEQYF. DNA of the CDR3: TGTGCCAGCAGCGACAGGACTAGCGGCTACGAGCAGTACTTC.

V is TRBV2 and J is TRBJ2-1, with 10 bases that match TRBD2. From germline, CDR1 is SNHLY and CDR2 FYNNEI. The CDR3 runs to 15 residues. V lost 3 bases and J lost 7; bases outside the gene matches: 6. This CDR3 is CASSDASGRLNEQFF. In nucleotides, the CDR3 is TGTGCCAGCAGTGATGCTAGCGGGAGATTGAATGAGCAGTTCTTC.

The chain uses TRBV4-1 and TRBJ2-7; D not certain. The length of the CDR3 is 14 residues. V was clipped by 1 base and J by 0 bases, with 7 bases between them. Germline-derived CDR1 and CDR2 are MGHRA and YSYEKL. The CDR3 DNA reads TGCGCCAGCAGCCAAGTCGAGAGCTCCTACGAGCAGTACTTC. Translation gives CASSQVESSYEQYF.